This T cell receptor beta chain was captured by sequencing in a study of T cell repertoires in ileal Crohn's disease. Study in general: All patients had surgery for stricturing (around 60%) or penetrating (approximately 39%) disease. About half received postoperative treatment, approximately 12 with thiopurines and 15 to 20 anti-TNF. Broader study findings: Clonal expansions were more frequent in active smokers than non-smokers at surgery. Clonality above 26.8% at surgery always came with endoscopic recurrence.

Here immunoSEQ multiplex PCR was the method, and the copy in TCRdb shows in-frame clones only, minus some. Found here are some 16,000 clones, around 90% of them singletons; the top ten hold about 7.4%. Points on this clone: Its antigen is undetermined.

Time point in this sample: inflamed ileum from the surgical specimen. V lost 0 bases, J lost 3 bases, and 8 bases lay in between. Germline-derived CDR1 and CDR2 are SGHAT and FQNNGV. The CDR3 is 14 amino acids. Source material: ileal tissue. This receptor was identified in an adult with Crohn's disease. The chain employs TRBV11-2 and TRBJ1-2; no definite D call. The CDR3 region has the DNA TGTGCCAGCAGCTTAGAAGGAGGTTACTATGGCTACACCTTC. This gives the protein CASSLEGGYYGYTF.